The clone carrying this T cell receptor beta chain showed up many times. TCRdb reassembled clones from the PCR reads with MiXCR. The table includes under 95,000 clones, 8.6% detected once. Before thyroid surgery, none of the patients had received any treatment. The CDR3 covers 13 residues. Per germline, CDR1 SQVTM and CDR2 ANQGSEA. The V and J ends lost 3 bases and 2 bases respectively, with 10 bases between them. The data stem from a study of metastatic and nonmetastatic thyroid tumors. The chain employs TRBV29-1 and TRBJ2-5; no clear D gene. This receptor was identified in a female donor with papillary thyroid cancer or a benign thyroid nodule (not recorded which). Some clones in this sample may be carry-over from other donors' samples. The sequenced sample was blood. CDR3 sequence reads: CSVDLLGQETQYF. CDR3 sequence (DNA): TGCAGCGTTGACTTATTAGGTCAAGAGACCCAGTACTTC.